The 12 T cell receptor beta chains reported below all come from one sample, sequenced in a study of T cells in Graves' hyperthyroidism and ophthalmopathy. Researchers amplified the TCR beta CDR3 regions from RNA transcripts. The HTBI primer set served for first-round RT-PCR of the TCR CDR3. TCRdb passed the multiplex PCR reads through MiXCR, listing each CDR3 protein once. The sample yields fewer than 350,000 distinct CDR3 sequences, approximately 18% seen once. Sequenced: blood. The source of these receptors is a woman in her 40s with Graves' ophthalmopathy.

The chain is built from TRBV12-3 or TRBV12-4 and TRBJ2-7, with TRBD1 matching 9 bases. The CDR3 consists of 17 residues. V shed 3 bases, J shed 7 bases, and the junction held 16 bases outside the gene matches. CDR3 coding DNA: TGTGCCAGCAGTTTGGGGTGGCCGGGACAGGGCTTTCGGGAGCAGTACTTC. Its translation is CASSLGWPGQGFREQYF.

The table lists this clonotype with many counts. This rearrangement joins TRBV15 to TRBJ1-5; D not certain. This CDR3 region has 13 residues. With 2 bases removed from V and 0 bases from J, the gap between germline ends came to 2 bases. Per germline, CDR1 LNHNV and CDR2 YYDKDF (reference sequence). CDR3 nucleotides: TGTGCCACCAGCAGAAGTAGCAATCAGCCCCAGCATTTT. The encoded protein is CATSRSSNQPQHF.

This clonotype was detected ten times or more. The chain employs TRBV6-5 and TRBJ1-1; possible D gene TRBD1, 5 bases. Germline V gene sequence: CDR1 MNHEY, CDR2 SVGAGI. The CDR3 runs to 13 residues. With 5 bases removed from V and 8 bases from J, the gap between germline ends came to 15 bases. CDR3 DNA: TGTGCCAGCAGTCCTTTCGGGGCAGCAGAAGCTTTCTTT. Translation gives CASSPFGAAEAFF.

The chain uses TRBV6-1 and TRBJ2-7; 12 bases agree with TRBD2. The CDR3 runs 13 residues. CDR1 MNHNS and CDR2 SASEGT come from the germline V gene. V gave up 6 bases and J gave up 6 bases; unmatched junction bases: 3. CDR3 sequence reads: CASRLGLAGEQYF. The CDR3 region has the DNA TGTGCCAGCAGGCTGGGACTAGCGGGCGAGCAGTACTTC.

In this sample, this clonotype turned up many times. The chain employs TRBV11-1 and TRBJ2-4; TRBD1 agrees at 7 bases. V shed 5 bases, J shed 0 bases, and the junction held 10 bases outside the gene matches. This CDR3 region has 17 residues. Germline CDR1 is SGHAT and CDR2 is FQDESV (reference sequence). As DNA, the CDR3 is TGTGCCAGCAGCCCGAATCCGGGACAGCTAGCCAAAAACATTCAGTACTTC. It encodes CASSPNPGQLAKNIQYF.

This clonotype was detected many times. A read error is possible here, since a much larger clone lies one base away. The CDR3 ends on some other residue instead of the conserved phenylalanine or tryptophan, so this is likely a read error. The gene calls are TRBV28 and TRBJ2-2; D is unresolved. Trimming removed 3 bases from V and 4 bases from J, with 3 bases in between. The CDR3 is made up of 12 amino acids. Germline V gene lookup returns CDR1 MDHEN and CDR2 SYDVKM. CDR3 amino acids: CASSFLTGELFI. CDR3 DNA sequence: TGTGCCAGCAGTTTCCTCACCGGGGAGCTGTTTATT.

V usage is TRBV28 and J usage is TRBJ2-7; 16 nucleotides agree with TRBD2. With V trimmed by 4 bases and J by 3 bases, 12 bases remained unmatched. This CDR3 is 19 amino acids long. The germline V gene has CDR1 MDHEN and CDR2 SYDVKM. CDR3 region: CASSYPGLAGGPVRYEQYF. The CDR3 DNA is TGTGCCAGCAGTTACCCGGGACTAGCGGGAGGGCCGGTCCGCTACGAGCAGTACTTC.

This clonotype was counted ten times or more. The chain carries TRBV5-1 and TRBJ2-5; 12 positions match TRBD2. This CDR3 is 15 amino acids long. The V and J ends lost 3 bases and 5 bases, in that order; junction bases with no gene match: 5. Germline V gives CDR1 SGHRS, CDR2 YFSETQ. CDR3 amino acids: CASSWTSGMSETQYF. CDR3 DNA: TGCGCCAGCAGCTGGACTAGCGGGATGAGCGAGACCCAGTACTTC.

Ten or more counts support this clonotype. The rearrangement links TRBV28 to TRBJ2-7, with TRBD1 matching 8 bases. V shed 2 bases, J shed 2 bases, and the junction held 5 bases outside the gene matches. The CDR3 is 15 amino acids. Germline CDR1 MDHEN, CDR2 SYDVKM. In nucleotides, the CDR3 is TGTGCCAGCAGTTTACCCTCAGGGGGCCCCTACGAGCAGTACTTC. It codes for CASSLPSGGPYEQYF. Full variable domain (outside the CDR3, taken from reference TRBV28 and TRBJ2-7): DVKVTQSSRYLVKRTGEKVFLECVQDMDHENMFWYRQDPGLGLRLIYFSYDVKMKEKGDIPEGYSVSREKKERFSLILESASTNQTSMYLCASSLPSGGPYEQYFGPGTRLTVT.

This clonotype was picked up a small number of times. The CDR3 protein is CASRTVPGELFF. The CDR3 DNA reads as TGTGCCAGCCGGACAGTACCCGGGGAGCTGTTTTTT. The J gene is TRBJ2-2, the V gene TRBV12-3 or TRBV12-4; D perhaps matches TRBD1 (6 bases). CDR3 length: 12 amino acids. With 8 bases removed from V and 6 bases from J, the gap between germline ends came to 10 bases.

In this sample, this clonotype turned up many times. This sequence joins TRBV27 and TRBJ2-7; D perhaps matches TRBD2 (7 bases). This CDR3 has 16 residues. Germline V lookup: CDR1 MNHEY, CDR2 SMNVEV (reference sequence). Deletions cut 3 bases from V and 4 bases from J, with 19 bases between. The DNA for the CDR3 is TGTGCCAGCAGTTTCAGGGTAGGGGGAGGGGCTTACGAGCAGTACTTC. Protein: CASSFRVGGGAYEQYF.

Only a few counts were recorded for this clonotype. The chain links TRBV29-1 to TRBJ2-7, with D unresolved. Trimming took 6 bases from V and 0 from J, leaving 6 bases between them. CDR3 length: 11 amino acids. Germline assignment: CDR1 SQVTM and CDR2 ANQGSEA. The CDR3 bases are TGCAGCGTGATGGACTCCTACGAGCAGTACTTC. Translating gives CSVMDSYEQYF.